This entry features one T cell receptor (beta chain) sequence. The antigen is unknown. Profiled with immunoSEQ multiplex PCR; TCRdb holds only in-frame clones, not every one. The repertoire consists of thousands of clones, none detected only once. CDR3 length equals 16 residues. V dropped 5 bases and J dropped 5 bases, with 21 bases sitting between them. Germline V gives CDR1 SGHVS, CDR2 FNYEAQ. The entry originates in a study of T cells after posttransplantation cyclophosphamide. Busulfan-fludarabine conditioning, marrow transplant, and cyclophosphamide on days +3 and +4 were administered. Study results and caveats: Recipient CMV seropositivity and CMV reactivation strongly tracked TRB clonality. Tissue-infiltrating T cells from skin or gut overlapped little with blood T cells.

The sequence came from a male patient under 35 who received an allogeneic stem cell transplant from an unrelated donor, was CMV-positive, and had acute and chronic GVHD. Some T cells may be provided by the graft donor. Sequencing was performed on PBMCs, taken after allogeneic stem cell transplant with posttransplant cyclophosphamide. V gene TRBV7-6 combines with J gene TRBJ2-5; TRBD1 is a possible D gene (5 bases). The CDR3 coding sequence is TGTGCCAGCAGCCTAGGAACGCTTGGGGCTCTGGAGACCCAGTACTTC. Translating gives CASSLGTLGALETQYF.